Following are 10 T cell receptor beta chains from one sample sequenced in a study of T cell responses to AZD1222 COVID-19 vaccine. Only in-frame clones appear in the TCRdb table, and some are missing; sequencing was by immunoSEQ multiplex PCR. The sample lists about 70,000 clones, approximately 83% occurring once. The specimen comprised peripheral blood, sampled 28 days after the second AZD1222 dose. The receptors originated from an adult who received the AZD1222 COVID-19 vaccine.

The CDR3 DNA is TGTGCCACCAGCAGTGGGGGTGGAGGCTCACCCCTCCACTTT. Residues: CATSSGGGGSPLHF. The chain is built from TRBV15 and TRBJ1-6; maybe TRBD1 (5 bases). The V gene's germline CDR1 is LNHNV and CDR2 YYDKDF (reference sequence). The CDR3 extends over 14 amino acids. V was clipped by 3 bases and J by 10 bases, with 13 bases between them.

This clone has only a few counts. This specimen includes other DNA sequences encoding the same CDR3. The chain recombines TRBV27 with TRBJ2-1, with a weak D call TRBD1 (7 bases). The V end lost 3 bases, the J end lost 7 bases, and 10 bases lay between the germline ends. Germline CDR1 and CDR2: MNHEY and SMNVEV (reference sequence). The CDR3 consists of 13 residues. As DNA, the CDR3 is TGTGCCAGCAGTTTGGCAGGGGGGAATGAGCAGTTCTTC. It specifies CASSLAGGNEQFF.

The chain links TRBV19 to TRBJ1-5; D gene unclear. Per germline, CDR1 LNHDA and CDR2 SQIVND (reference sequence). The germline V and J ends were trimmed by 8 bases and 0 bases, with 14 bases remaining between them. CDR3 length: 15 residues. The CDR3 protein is CASSPRLISNQPQHF. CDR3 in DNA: TGTGCCAGTTCCCCCCGGTTAATTAGCAATCAGCCCCAGCATTTT.

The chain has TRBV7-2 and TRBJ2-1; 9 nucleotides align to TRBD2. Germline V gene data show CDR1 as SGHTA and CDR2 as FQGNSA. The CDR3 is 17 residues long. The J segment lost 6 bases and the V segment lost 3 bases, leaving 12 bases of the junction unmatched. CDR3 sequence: CASSFLSGLAGRNEQFF. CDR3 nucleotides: TGTGCCAGCAGCTTTTTGTCTGGGCTAGCGGGGCGCAATGAGCAGTTCTTC. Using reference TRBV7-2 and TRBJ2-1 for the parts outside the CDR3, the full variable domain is GAGVSQSPSNKVTEKGKDVELRCDPISGHTALYWYRQSLGQGLEFLIYFQGNSAPDKSGLPSDRFSAERTGGSVSTLTIQRTQQEDSAVYLCASSFLSGLAGRNEQFFGPGTRLTVL.

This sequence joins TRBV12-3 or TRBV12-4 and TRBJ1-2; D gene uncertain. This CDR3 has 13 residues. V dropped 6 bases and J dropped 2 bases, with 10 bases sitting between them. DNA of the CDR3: TGTGCCAGCAGACTGGACTGGAACTATGGCTACACCTTC. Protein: CASRLDWNYGYTF.

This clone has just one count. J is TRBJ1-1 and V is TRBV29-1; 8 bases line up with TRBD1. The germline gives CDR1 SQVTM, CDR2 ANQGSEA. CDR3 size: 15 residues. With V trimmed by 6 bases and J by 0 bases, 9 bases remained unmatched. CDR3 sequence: CSVTGDWGLNTEAFF. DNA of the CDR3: TGCAGCGTGACAGGGGATTGGGGACTGAACACTGAAGCTTTCTTT.

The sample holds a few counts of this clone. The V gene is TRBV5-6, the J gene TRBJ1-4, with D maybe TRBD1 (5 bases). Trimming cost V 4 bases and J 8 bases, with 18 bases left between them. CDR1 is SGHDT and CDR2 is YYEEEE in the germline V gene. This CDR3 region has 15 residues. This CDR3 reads CASSVSLGRDEKLFF. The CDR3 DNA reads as TGTGCCAGCAGCGTCTCCTTGGGGAGGGACGAAAAACTGTTTTTT.

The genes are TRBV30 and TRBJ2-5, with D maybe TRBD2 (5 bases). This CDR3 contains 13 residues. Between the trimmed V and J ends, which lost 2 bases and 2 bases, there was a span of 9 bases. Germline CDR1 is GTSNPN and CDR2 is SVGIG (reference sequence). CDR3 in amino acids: CAWSRRTQETQYF. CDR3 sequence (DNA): TGTGCCTGGAGTAGGCGGACTCAAGAGACCCAGTACTTC.

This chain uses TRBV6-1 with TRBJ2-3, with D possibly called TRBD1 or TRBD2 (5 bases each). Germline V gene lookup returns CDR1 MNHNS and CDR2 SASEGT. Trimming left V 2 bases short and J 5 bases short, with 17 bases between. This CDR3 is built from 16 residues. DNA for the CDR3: TGTGCCAGCAGTGAAAACTCCGGGGCGATCGGAGATACGCAGTATTTT. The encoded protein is CASSENSGAIGDTQYF.

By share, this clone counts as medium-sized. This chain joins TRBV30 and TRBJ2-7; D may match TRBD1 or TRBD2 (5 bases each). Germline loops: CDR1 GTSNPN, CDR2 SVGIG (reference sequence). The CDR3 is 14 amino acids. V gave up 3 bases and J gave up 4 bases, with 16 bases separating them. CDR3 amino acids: CAWRGTGSGYEQYF. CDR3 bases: TGTGCCTGGAGGGGGACGGGTTCGGGGTACGAGCAGTACTTC.